The rows below give T cell receptor beta chains drawn from one sample of a study of cytotoxic CD8 clonotypes in ibrutinib-treated CLL. Produced via immunoSEQ multiplex PCR; TCRdb's table is partial and in-frame only. The sample lists 200,000 or so clones; roughly 73% were seen once. The material was PBMCs, obtained after 12 months of ibrutinib treatment. The receptors here all came from a human donor with chronic lymphocytic leukemia. CDR3s include the opening cysteine and the closing phenylalanine or tryptophan. A D gene is named only where the DNA matches it firmly. Size is omitted from some rows. Given values are once, few, many or a class for expanded clones.

CDR3nt	CDR3aa	abundance	d_gene	len	v_gene	j_gene
TGTGCCAGCACCTTTGCCGGCTCAGATACGCAGTATTTT	CASTFAGSDTQYF	.	.	13	TRBV7-2	TRBJ2-3
TGTGCCAGCACCCCCGGAGCCTCCTACGAGCAGTACTTC	CASTPGASYEQYF	.	.	13	TRBV28	TRBJ2-7
TGTGCCAGCAGCCTTGATAGCAATCAGCCCCAGCATTTT	CASSLDSNQPQHF	few	.	13	TRBV7-8	TRBJ1-5
TGTGCCAGCAGTGATGGGAACCGCCAAGAGACCCAGTACTTC	CASSDGNRQETQYF	.	.	14	TRBV2	TRBJ2-5
TGCGCCAGCAGCCAAATGAAGCAGGATGGCTACACCTTC	CASSQMKQDGYTF	once	.	13	TRBV4-1	TRBJ1-2
TGTGCCAGCAGTGCCACCGGGACAGGGTATTATGGCTACACCTTC	CASSATGTGYYGYTF	.	TRBD1	15	TRBV28	TRBJ1-2
TGTGCCAGCATCCTAGTGTACCAACTCACTGAAGCTTTCTTT	CASILVYQLTEAFF	.	.	14	TRBV6-1	TRBJ1-1
TGTGCCAGCAGGTCGGGACAGCTCTATGGCTACACCTTC	CASRSGQLYGYTF	.	TRBD1	13	TRBV2	TRBJ1-2
TGTGCCATCAGGGGGGGACAGTCGCTGGGCGGGGAGCTGTTTTTT	CAIRGGQSLGGELFF	.	.	15	TRBV10-3	TRBJ2-2
TGTGCCAGCAGTTTGCCCGCCTACGAGCAGTACTTC	CASSLPAYEQYF	.	.	12	TRBV28	TRBJ2-7
TGTGCCAGCAGTGTCCGATTCAACAGCCCATTATCCTACGAGCAGTACTTC	CASSVRFNSPLSYEQYF	.	.	17	TRBV2	TRBJ2-7
TGTGCCAGCAGGTGGACTAGCGGACAAGAGACCCAGTACTTC	CASRWTSGQETQYF	.	TRBD2	14	TRBV27	TRBJ2-5
TGTGCCAGCAGCCAAGAACGGGGATCAGGTTGGGGCTACACCTTC	CASSQERGSGWGYTF	.	.	15	TRBV4-2	TRBJ1-2
TGTGCCAGCAGCGTAGGAATTGGAGGCTACGAGCAGTACTTC	CASSVGIGGYEQYF	.	.	14	TRBV9	TRBJ2-7
TGTGCCAGCAGACTCACAGGGGCCTATAATTCACCCCTCCACTTT	CASRLTGAYNSPLHF	.	TRBD1	15	TRBV6-5	TRBJ1-6
TGTGCCAGCAGTTGGGCGACAGGGTTCGGGACTGAAGCTTTCTTT	CASSWATGFGTEAFF	.	TRBD1	15	TRBV6-6	TRBJ1-1
TGTGCCACCAGCAGAGATGGGACAGGGAATTCCTACGAGCAGTACTTC	CATSRDGTGNSYEQYF	.	TRBD1	16	TRBV15	TRBJ2-7
TGTGCCAGCAACCCTGGGGGGCCAGGGGGCTACGAGCAGTACTTC	CASNPGGPGGYEQYF	.	.	15	TRBV6-5	TRBJ2-7
TGTGCCAGCTCACCCCCGGGGATAGGTCTTACCAAAAACATTCAGTACTTC	CASSPPGIGLTKNIQYF	.	.	17	TRBV18	TRBJ2-4
TGTGCCAGCAGCTCTTGGGGTGGGTATGGCTACACCTTC	CASSSWGGYGYTF	many	.	13	TRBV5-4	TRBJ1-2
TGTGCCAGCGGTTCGGGGTACCGGAGGGGTAACCTCCACTTT	CASGSGYRRGNLHF	.	.	14	TRBV6-5	TRBJ1-6
TGTGCCAGCAGCGTAGGGGTCGGGACAGGGGACGCAAACACCATATATTTT	CASSVGVGTGDANTIYF	.	TRBD1	17	TRBV9	TRBJ1-3
TGTGCCAGCAGCTTAGCCCCGACCTCTGGAAACACCATATATTTT	CASSLAPTSGNTIYF	.	.	15	TRBV7-2	TRBJ1-3
TGCGCCAGCAGCCAAGGGGTGGTCGTGAACACTGAAGCTTTCTTT	CASSQGVVVNTEAFF	few	.	15	TRBV5-1	TRBJ1-1
TGTGCCAGCAGCTTCCAACAGGGCTACGAGCAGTACTTC	CASSFQQGYEQYF	.	.	13	TRBV7-8	TRBJ2-7
TGTGCCAGCAGCTTAGAACTATACAATGAGCAGTTCTTC	CASSLELYNEQFF	few	.	13	TRBV7-8	TRBJ2-1